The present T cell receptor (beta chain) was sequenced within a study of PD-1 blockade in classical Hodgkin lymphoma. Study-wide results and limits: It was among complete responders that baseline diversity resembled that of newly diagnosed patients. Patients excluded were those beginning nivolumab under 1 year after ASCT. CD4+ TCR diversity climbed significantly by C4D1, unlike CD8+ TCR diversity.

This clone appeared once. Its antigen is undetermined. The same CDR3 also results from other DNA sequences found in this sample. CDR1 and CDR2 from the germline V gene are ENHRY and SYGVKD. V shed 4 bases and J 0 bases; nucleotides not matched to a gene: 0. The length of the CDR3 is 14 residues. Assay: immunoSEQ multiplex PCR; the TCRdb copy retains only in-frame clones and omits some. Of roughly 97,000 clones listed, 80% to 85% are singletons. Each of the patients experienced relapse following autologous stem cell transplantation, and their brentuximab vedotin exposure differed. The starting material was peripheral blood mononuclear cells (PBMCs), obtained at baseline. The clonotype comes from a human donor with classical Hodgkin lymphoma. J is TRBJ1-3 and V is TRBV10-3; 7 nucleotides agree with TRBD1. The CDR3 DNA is TGTGCCATCAGTGGGACAGGCTCTGGAAACACCATATATTTT. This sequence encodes CAISGTGSGNTIYF.